This TCR beta chain was sequenced during a study of CD8+ T cells in alopecia areata. Sample treatment: oral pan-JAK inhibitor, 5-10 mg twice daily. Sampling of alopecia areata patients yielded lesional scalp punch biopsies as well as peripheral blood. RNA extraction and reverse transcription yielded cDNA as sequencing template. Measured with immunoSEQ multiplex PCR; TCRdb has only the in-frame clones, and not every one. The data hold approximately 210,000 clones, with around 65% observed a single time. To note about this clone: Its cognate antigen is unknown.

The study, taken as a whole, reports: Higher clonality than in normal scalp was seen in lesional scalp, especially alopecia totalis/universalis. Researchers reported that TCR sharing among patients proved less clear than in mice, possibly HLA-linked. Clonality in the scalp and expanded CD8+ clones ranked among the top 100 were significantly decreased by tofacitinib.

V lost 3 bases to trimming and J lost 0 bases, with 12 bases between them. CDR1 and CDR2 (germline): GTSNPN, SVGIG (reference sequence). This CDR3 is 14 amino acids long. The gene calls are TRBV30 and TRBJ2-7; D perhaps matches TRBD2 (5 bases). Material: CD4+ T cells sorted from blood, obtained at week 4, from a patient treated with tofacitinib. The receptor was derived from a human donor with alopecia areata. The CDR3 DNA reads as TGTGCCTGGAGCTTAGGAGGCTTCTCCTACGAGCAGTACTTC. Residues: CAWSLGGFSYEQYF.